This TCR beta chain was retrieved from a study of shared T cell receptors in the human thymus. The assay was immunoSEQ multiplex PCR, and TCRdb's table has in-frame clones only and misses some. The sample has hundreds of thousands of clones, approximately 87% seen once. CDR1 and CDR2 (germline): MNHEY, SMNVEV (reference sequence). Trimming took 9 bases from V and 2 from J; bases not matched to a gene: 12. The CDR3 is 17 residues long. These same data were also listed under a study on human thymus T cells. Per that study: Thymus tissue for the work was resected from patients undergoing corrective heart surgery. Gene usage for V and J segments appeared biased in thymic and blood repertoires. As related research reported, thymic repertoires overlapped highly among unrelated individuals.

The sequencing input was thymocytes. This chain links TRBV27 with TRBJ2-1; 11 bases match TRBD2. The TCR sequence derives from a boy under two years old with a congenital heart defect. The CDR3 coding sequence is TGTGCCAGTTTCCCCCCGGGACTAGCGGAGACCTACAATGAGCAGTTCTTC. The encoded protein is CASFPPGLAETYNEQFF.